This TCR beta chain is drawn from a study of CD8 T cells in Susac syndrome. Study as a whole: When their blood was taken, patients with Susac syndrome were therapy-naive, taking corticosteroids, or taking intravenous immunoglobulin alone.

This clonotype was seen only once. Sequencing of TCR beta drew on CD8+ and CD4+ T cells from blood. The CDR3 is made up of 14 amino acids. V was pared by 0 bases and J by 7 bases, with 13 bases between. Germline V gene lookup returns CDR1 SEHNR and CDR2 FQNEAQ (reference sequence). Reverse transcription of about 0.5 to 1 ug RNA used random hexamers. With immunoSEQ multiplex PCR, TCR beta CDR3 was amplified across 54 Vbeta and 13 Jbeta. TCRdb processed the immunoSEQ multiplex PCR reads anew with MiXCR; each CDR3 protein has one entry. The data contain around 85,000 distinct CDR3 sequences, about 95% of them singletons.

The source of this sequence is a human donor with Susac syndrome. The V gene is TRBV7-9, the J gene TRBJ2-7; the D gene is possibly TRBD2 (5 bases). Sequencing was done on a sample of CD8+ T cells from PBMCs. CDR3 DNA: TGTGCCAGCAGCTTAGCGGGAGTGGGATGGGAGCAGTACTTC. Translated, it gives CASSLAGVGWEQYF.